What follows is one T cell receptor (beta chain) and its context. Its antigen is not known. This record comes from a study of shared clonotypes between healthy human individuals. In the study overall: CD4 naive and memory got three plates each, CD8 naive two, CD8 memory one.

Clones were sequenced by immunoSEQ multiplex PCR, and TCRdb holds only the in-frame ones, with some missing. The table includes about 2.3 million clones, about 92% detected once. The germline gives CDR1 SQVTM, CDR2 ANQGSEA. The CDR3 contains 13 residues. The V segment lost 4 bases and the J segment 4 bases; nucleotides outside the gene matches: 4. Study-wide results and caveats: Sharing of clonotypes among donors was expected to vary with sequencing depth. Researchers found naive subsets generally carried larger estimated richness than memory subsets. Genetic and exposure-history diversity was limited by the small donor number.

This clonotype was sampled from a man between 18 and 35 years old in good health. Some clones in this sample may be carry-over from other donors' samples. This chain joins TRBV29-1 and TRBJ2-5, with TRBD2 matching 9 bases. The sequenced sample was naive CD4+ T cells from PBMCs. Sample subset: CD45RA+ positively selected. CDR3 loop: CSVARGRGETQYF. The CDR3 coding sequence is TGCAGCGTTGCCCGCGGGAGGGGAGAGACCCAGTACTTC.